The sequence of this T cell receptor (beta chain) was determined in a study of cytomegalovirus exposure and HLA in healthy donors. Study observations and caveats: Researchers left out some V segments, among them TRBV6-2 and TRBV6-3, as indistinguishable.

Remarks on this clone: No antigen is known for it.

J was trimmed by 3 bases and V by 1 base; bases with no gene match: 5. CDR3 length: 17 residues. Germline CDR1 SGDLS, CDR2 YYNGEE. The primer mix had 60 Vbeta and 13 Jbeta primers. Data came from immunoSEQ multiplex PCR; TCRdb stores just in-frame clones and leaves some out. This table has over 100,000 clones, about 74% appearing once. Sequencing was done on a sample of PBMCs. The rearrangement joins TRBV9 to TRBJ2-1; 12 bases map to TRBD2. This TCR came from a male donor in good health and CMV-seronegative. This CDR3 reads CASSVPVTSGGYNEQFF. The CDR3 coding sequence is TGTGCCAGCAGCGTACCCGTGACTAGCGGGGGCTACAATGAGCAGTTCTTC.